The rows below give T cell receptor beta chains drawn from one sample of a study of identical twins. TCRdb fed the 5' RACE reads into MiXCR, producing one record per CDR3 protein. The data hold 350,000 to 500,000 distinct CDR3 sequences, with less than 20% observed a single time. Sequencing input: naive T cells sorted from blood. All receptors derive from a man aged 45-65 years in good health. CDR3s include the opening cysteine and the closing phenylalanine or tryptophan. The D gene is left open where the match is weak. Rows may omit the clone size; those that give it use once, few, many or a size class.

>NA|NA|TRBV5-1|TRBJ1-5
CASSLGGAQDQPQHF
TGCGCCAGCAGCTTGGGGGGAGCACAGGATCAGCCCCAGCATTTT
>many|TRBD2|TRBV20-1|TRBJ2-7
CSARGGLAGGLYEQYF
TGCAGTGCTAGAGGGGGACTAGCGGGAGGCTTATACGAGCAGTACTTC
>few|TRBD2|TRBV5-6|TRBJ2-3
CASSWGTSGETDTQYF
TGTGCCAGCAGCTGGGGGACTAGCGGGGAAACAGATACGCAGTATTTT
>many|TRBD2|TRBV10-3|TRBJ2-1
CAISDPERGPHNEQFF
TGTGCCATCAGTGACCCGGAGCGGGGGCCCCACAATGAGCAGTTCTTC
>NA|TRBD1|TRBV28|TRBJ2-3
CASYGSPGTGEGTDTQYF
TGTGCCAGCTATGGGTCCCCCGGGACAGGGGAGGGGACAGATACGCAGTATTTT
>NA|NA|TRBV5-1|TRBJ1-4
CASSLEANEKLFF
TGCGCCAGCAGCTTGGAAGCGAATGAAAAACTGTTTTTT
>few|NA|TRBV7-9|TRBJ2-3
CASSLWKYTDTQYF
TGTGCCAGCAGCTTATGGAAGTACACAGATACGCAGTATTTT
>many|TRBD2|TRBV5-1|TRBJ2-1
CASSPGPSGEYNEQFF
TGCGCCAGCAGCCCCGGGCCTAGCGGGGAATACAATGAGCAGTTCTTC
>many|TRBD2|TRBV27|TRBJ2-7
CASSPPGGVGYEQYF
TGTGCCAGCAGTCCTCCGGGAGGGGTAGGCTACGAGCAGTACTTC
>NA|TRBD2|TRBV11-2|TRBJ2-3
CASSPKAGGGKQYF
TGTGCCAGCAGCCCCAAAGCGGGAGGTGGGAAGCAGTATTTT
>few|TRBD2|TRBV7-2|TRBJ2-1
CASSLRRENYNEQFF
TGTGCCAGCAGCTTACGGCGGGAGAATTACAATGAGCAGTTCTTC